This T cell receptor (beta chain) was sequenced for a study of blood T cell repertoires in COVID-19. Whole-study context: The United States, Italy and Spain were the sources of the acute and convalescent COVID-19 samples.

The sample holds one count of this clone. Authors' methods: Reference gene primer amplification yielded estimated nucleated cell counts. Only in-frame clones appear in the TCRdb table, and some are missing; sequencing was by immunoSEQ multiplex PCR. The V and J calls and clone size are taken from that table; D and trimming were inferred from the DNA. The sample holds about 70,000 clones, approximately 83% seen once. This CDR3 has 15 residues. CDR1 LGHDT and CDR2 YNNKEL come from the germline V gene (reference sequence). J gave up 3 bases and V 2 bases, and 6 bases lay outside the gene matches. Sequences were obtained from peripheral blood. This TCR was recovered from a man aged 30 to 39 with COVID-19, enrolled during active disease. The chain carries TRBV3-1 (or the pseudogene TRBV3-2) and TRBJ2-7; TRBD1 matches 8 bases. The CDR3 spells CASSQKGQADYEQYF. CDR3 nucleotide sequence: TGTGCCAGCAGCCAAAAGGGACAGGCGGACTACGAGCAGTACTTC.